This record looks at one T cell receptor (beta chain) sequence and its context. The entry originates in a study of T cell changes during pregnancy in multiple sclerosis. The table came from immunoSEQ multiplex PCR; TCRdb's copy has only in-frame clones and leaves some out. The repertoire holds 85,000 to 100,000 clones, with about 92% as singletons. From germline, CDR1 is LNHDA and CDR2 SQIVND (reference sequence). The J segment lost 2 bases and the V segment lost 0 bases, leaving 11 bases of the junction unmatched. The CDR3 contains 18 residues. V and J are TRBV19 and TRBJ2-5; 8 nucleotides match TRBD1. The sequencing used peripheral blood, collected in the first trimester of pregnancy. The origin of this receptor is a female donor with multiple sclerosis, enrolled in a pregnancy study. The CDR3 here is CASSIDGLGQGGQETQYF. The CDR3 DNA is TGTGCCAGTAGTATAGATGGGTTAGGACAGGGAGGACAAGAGACCCAGTACTTC.